This TCR beta chain was identified in a study of control samples from healthy donors and cancer patients. Repertoires were generated with immunoSEQ multiplex PCR, while TCRdb's copy carries only in-frame clones and drops some. The table lists 150,000 or so clones, over 85% of them singletons, with around 12% in the top ten. Germline loops: CDR1 MGHDK, CDR2 SYGVNS. With 8 bases removed from V and 4 bases from J, the gap between germline ends came to 12 bases. The CDR3 is made up of 13 amino acids. The source material was blood. This TCR derives from a man aged 25 to 45 in good health. The chain joins TRBV25-1 to TRBJ1-5; the D gene is possibly TRBD1 (6 bases). The CDR3 protein is CASSGHLNQPQHF. CDR3 DNA: TGTGCCAGCTCGGGACACCTAAATCAGCCCCAGCATTTT.